The sequence of this T cell receptor beta chain was determined in a study of neurological immune-mediated disorders. TCRdb re-analysed the 5' RACE reads in MiXCR, keeping a single row per CDR3 protein. In the table there are 45,000 to 65,000 distinct CDR3 sequences, roughly 7.7% of which are singletons. This clonotype occurred many times. Germline CDR1 and CDR2: SGDLS and YYNGEE. The CDR3 is 19 amino acids. The V gene end was trimmed by 3 bases and the J gene end by 5 bases; junction bases not matched to a gene: 15. The time point denotes: longitudinal time-point 3. The sequence derives from a woman between 40 and 55 years old in good health. Sequenced material: PBMCs. The V gene is TRBV9, the J gene TRBJ2-5, with TRBD2 matching over 14 bases. The chain's CDR3 is CASSEAAPTSGRAEETQYF. As DNA, the CDR3 is TGTGCCAGCAGCGAGGCGGCTCCGACTAGCGGGAGGGCCGAGGAGACCCAGTACTTC.